The table lists the clone carrying this TCR beta chain with many counts. Antigen unknown. V shed 2 bases, J shed 4 bases, and the junction held 2 bases outside the gene matches. The CDR3 has 13 amino acids. CDR1 GTSNPN and CDR2 SVGIG come from the germline V gene (reference sequence). From the reads, TCRdb called clonotypes with MiXCR, one entry per CDR3 protein. The sample has 14,000 to 15,000 distinct CDR3 sequences, roughly 15% seen once; the top ten hold about 16%. This entry is derived from a study of type 1 regulatory T cells. Study information: T-allo10 is a Tr1-enriched, alloantigen-specific CD4 T cell product made in vitro.

This receptor was obtained from a human donor in good health. The genes are TRBV30 and TRBJ1-1, with TRBD1 identical over 9 bases. Sequencing was done on a sample of cultured T cells, either the whole culture or a sorted T cell fraction (not recorded which). CDR3 nucleotide sequence: TGTGCCTGGAGTTTGGACAGGGGCACTGAAGCTTTCTTT. It codes for CAWSLDRGTEAFF.